A selection of T cell receptor beta chains follows, all from one sample in a study of cytomegalovirus exposure and HLA in healthy donors. The data were produced by immunoSEQ multiplex PCR, yet TCRdb's version contains in-frame clones alone and is incomplete. Altogether around 190,000 clones are present, more than 75% being singletons, with the ten largest covering roughly 1.5%. What was sequenced was PBMCs. The source of these receptors is a woman between 18 and 29 years old in good health and CMV-seronegative. The CDR3 runs from the conserved cysteine through the conserved F or W. D genes are given only for firm matches. Rows give clone size only sometimes, using once, few, many, or a class for an expanded clone.

v_gene: TRBV9; j_gene: TRBJ2-3; abundance: once; d_gene: TRBD2; CDR3aa: CASSIRLAGMADTQYF; CDR3nt: TGTGCCAGCAGCATACGACTAGCGGGGATGGCAGATACGCAGTATTTT
v_gene: TRBV2; j_gene: TRBJ2-3; abundance: once; d_gene: .; CDR3aa: CASSEDSDTQYF; CDR3nt: TGTGCCAGCAGTGAAGACTCAGATACGCAGTATTTT
v_gene: TRBV2; j_gene: TRBJ1-2; abundance: .; d_gene: .; CDR3aa: CASTGDDYGYTF; CDR3nt: TGTGCCAGCACAGGCGACGACTATGGCTACACCTTC
v_gene: TRBV7-9; j_gene: TRBJ2-5; abundance: .; d_gene: .; CDR3aa: CASSLASLNRDQETQYF; CDR3nt: TGTGCCAGCAGCTTAGCCTCTTTAAACAGAGACCAAGAGACCCAGTACTTC
v_gene: TRBV7-9; j_gene: TRBJ2-1; abundance: .; d_gene: TRBD2; CDR3aa: CASSSNSAGGPQFF; CDR3nt: TGTGCCAGCAGTTCAAATTCAGCGGGGGGGCCGCAGTTCTTC
v_gene: TRBV2; j_gene: TRBJ2-5; abundance: .; d_gene: .; CDR3aa: CASSDIKQIQETQYF; CDR3nt: TGTGCCAGCAGCGACATCAAACAGATCCAAGAGACCCAGTACTTC
v_gene: TRBV5-6; j_gene: TRBJ1-1; abundance: .; d_gene: .; CDR3aa: CASTPSGGSVEAFF; CDR3nt: TGTGCCAGCACCCCAAGCGGGGGATCCGTTGAAGCTTTCTTT
v_gene: TRBV21-1; j_gene: TRBJ2-2; abundance: .; d_gene: .; CDR3aa: CATSEGELFF; CDR3nt: TGTGCCACCTCCGAGGGGGAGCTGTTTTTT
v_gene: TRBV6-1; j_gene: TRBJ1-1; abundance: .; d_gene: .; CDR3aa: CASSESRKGEAFF; CDR3nt: TGTGCCAGCAGTGAAAGCCGGAAGGGGGAAGCTTTCTTT
v_gene: TRBV19; j_gene: TRBJ2-7; abundance: few; d_gene: .; CDR3aa: CASSIAQTYEQYF; CDR3nt: TGTGCCAGTAGTATTGCACAGACCTACGAGCAGTACTTC
v_gene: TRBV9; j_gene: TRBJ2-7; abundance: .; d_gene: .; CDR3aa: CASSPRSGPLYEQYF; CDR3nt: TGTGCCAGCAGCCCCCGAAGCGGCCCCCTCTACGAGCAGTACTTC
v_gene: TRBV5-5; j_gene: TRBJ2-7; abundance: once; d_gene: .; CDR3aa: CASSLLVTSSYEQYF; CDR3nt: TGTGCCAGCAGCTTGCTTGTAACTAGCTCCTACGAGCAGTACTTC
v_gene: TRBV6-4; j_gene: TRBJ2-3; abundance: .; d_gene: .; CDR3aa: CASSGQNTDTQYF; CDR3nt: TGTGCCAGCTCTGGGCAGAACACAGATACGCAGTATTTT
v_gene: TRBV19; j_gene: TRBJ1-5; abundance: .; d_gene: .; CDR3aa: CASSPRQRNSNQPQHF; CDR3nt: TGTGCCAGTAGTCCGCGACAGAGGAATAGCAATCAGCCCCAGCATTTT
v_gene: TRBV19; j_gene: TRBJ2-3; abundance: .; d_gene: TRBD2; CDR3aa: CASIRTSGGDTQYF; CDR3nt: TGTGCCAGTATTAGGACTAGCGGGGGAGATACGCAGTATTTT
v_gene: TRBV2; j_gene: TRBJ2-5; abundance: .; d_gene: .; CDR3aa: CASSVRPETQYF; CDR3nt: TGTGCCAGCAGTGTTCGTCCAGAGACCCAGTACTTC
v_gene: TRBV5-1; j_gene: TRBJ1-1; abundance: .; d_gene: .; CDR3aa: CASSGKTGQNTEAFF; CDR3nt: TGCGCCAGCAGCGGGAAGACAGGACAGAACACTGAAGCTTTCTTT
v_gene: TRBV29-1; j_gene: TRBJ2-3; abundance: .; d_gene: TRBD2; CDR3aa: CSVDLKFLAGDGVSPDTQYF; CDR3nt: TGCAGCGTTGACCTCAAATTTTTAGCGGGAGATGGAGTTAGTCCAGATACGCAGTATTTT
v_gene: TRBV5-8; j_gene: TRBJ2-5; abundance: .; d_gene: .; CDR3aa: CASTLTSGQGQETQYF; CDR3nt: TGTGCCAGCACCCTGACGTCTGGGCAGGGACAAGAGACCCAGTACTTC
v_gene: TRBV11-3; j_gene: TRBJ2-2; abundance: .; d_gene: TRBD1; CDR3aa: CASSPQGAGGELFF; CDR3nt: TGTGCCAGCAGCCCGCAGGGGGCGGGCGGGGAGCTGTTTTTT
v_gene: TRBV6-1; j_gene: TRBJ1-1; abundance: .; d_gene: TRBD1; CDR3aa: CASRAQGASTEAFF; CDR3nt: TGTGCCAGCAGAGCCCAGGGGGCTTCCACTGAAGCTTTCTTT
v_gene: TRBV11-2; j_gene: TRBJ2-3; abundance: once; d_gene: .; CDR3aa: CASSLVAGTQYF; CDR3nt: TGTGCCAGCAGCTTAGTTGCCGGTACGCAGTATTTT
v_gene: TRBV28; j_gene: TRBJ2-7; abundance: .; d_gene: .; CDR3aa: CASSDRRGPYEQYF; CDR3nt: TGTGCCAGCTCCGATCGGCGGGGACCCTACGAGCAGTACTTC
v_gene: TRBV5-4; j_gene: TRBJ1-4; abundance: once; d_gene: .; CDR3aa: CASSLRGMGFGEKLFF; CDR3nt: TGTGCCAGCAGCTTGCGCGGGATGGGGTTTGGGGAAAAACTGTTTTTT
v_gene: TRBV6-1; j_gene: TRBJ2-7; abundance: .; d_gene: TRBD1; CDR3aa: CASSEKGGTGADEQYF; CDR3nt: TGTGCCAGCAGTGAAAAAGGAGGGACAGGGGCGGACGAGCAGTACTTC
v_gene: TRBV28; j_gene: TRBJ2-1; abundance: .; d_gene: TRBD1; CDR3aa: CASSTPEGARYNEQFF; CDR3nt: TGTGCCAGCAGTACTCCCGAGGGGGCTAGGTACAATGAGCAGTTCTTC
v_gene: TRBV6-5; j_gene: TRBJ1-1; abundance: .; d_gene: TRBD1; CDR3aa: CASSYSRTGGNEAFF; CDR3nt: TGTGCCAGCAGTTACTCCAGGACAGGGGGAAATGAAGCTTTCTTT
v_gene: TRBV18; j_gene: TRBJ1-4; abundance: .; d_gene: TRBD1; CDR3aa: CASHKGTGDEKLFF; CDR3nt: TGTGCCAGTCATAAGGGGACAGGGGATGAAAAACTGTTTTTT
v_gene: TRBV6-6; j_gene: TRBJ2-7; abundance: .; d_gene: TRBD1; CDR3aa: CAIGQGAYEQYF; CDR3nt: TGTGCCATAGGACAGGGGGCCTACGAGCAGTACTTC
v_gene: TRBV10-1; j_gene: TRBJ2-2; abundance: .; d_gene: .; CDR3aa: CASSEIGDTGELFF; CDR3nt: TGCGCCAGCAGTGAGATCGGGGACACCGGGGAGCTGTTTTTT
v_gene: TRBV6-1; j_gene: TRBJ1-2; abundance: few; d_gene: TRBD1; CDR3aa: CASTLDRDYGYTF; CDR3nt: TGTGCCAGCACCCTCGACAGGGACTATGGCTACACCTTC
v_gene: TRBV5-4; j_gene: TRBJ2-3; abundance: .; d_gene: TRBD2; CDR3aa: CETSGRDTQYF; CDR3nt: TGTGAAACTAGCGGGAGAGATACGCAGTATTTT
v_gene: TRBV30; j_gene: TRBJ1-2; abundance: .; d_gene: .; CDR3aa: CAWSARQDGGYTF; CDR3nt: TGTGCCTGGAGTGCCCGTCAGGATGGTGGCTACACCTTC
v_gene: TRBV9; j_gene: TRBJ2-7; abundance: .; d_gene: TRBD1; CDR3aa: CASSGSQGGEEQYF; CDR3nt: TGTGCCAGCAGCGGATCACAGGGGGGAGAGGAGCAGTACTTC
v_gene: TRBV27; j_gene: TRBJ1-2; abundance: .; d_gene: .; CDR3aa: CASSNPRQNYGYTF; CDR3nt: TGTGCCAGCAGTAACCCCAGACAGAACTATGGCTACACCTTC
v_gene: TRBV27; j_gene: TRBJ1-1; abundance: .; d_gene: .; CDR3aa: CASSARVPYTEAFF; CDR3nt: TGTGCCAGCAGTGCCAGGGTCCCTTACACTGAAGCTTTCTTT
v_gene: TRBV6-1; j_gene: TRBJ2-7; abundance: once; d_gene: TRBD2; CDR3aa: CASILLAGGPYEQYF; CDR3nt: TGTGCCAGCATCCTACTAGCGGGAGGGCCCTACGAGCAGTACTTC
v_gene: TRBV6-6; j_gene: TRBJ2-7; abundance: .; d_gene: .; CDR3aa: CASSYSTGSPYEQYF; CDR3nt: TGTGCCAGCAGTTACTCAACGGGTTCCCCCTACGAGCAGTACTTC
v_gene: TRBV9; j_gene: TRBJ2-4; abundance: .; d_gene: .; CDR3aa: CASSKDGVAKNIQYF; CDR3nt: TGTGCCAGCAGCAAAGACGGAGTAGCCAAAAACATTCAGTACTTC
v_gene: TRBV6-5; j_gene: TRBJ1-4; abundance: once; d_gene: .; CDR3aa: CASSYSILAEKLFF; CDR3nt: TGTGCCAGCAGTTACTCGATTTTAGCTGAAAAACTGTTTTTT
v_gene: TRBV7-9; j_gene: TRBJ2-5; abundance: .; d_gene: .; CDR3aa: CASSVSGQETQYF; CDR3nt: TGTGCCAGCAGCGTGAGCGGGCAAGAGACCCAGTACTTC
v_gene: TRBV6-6; j_gene: TRBJ2-7; abundance: .; d_gene: .; CDR3aa: CASTPGSGHETYEQYF; CDR3nt: TGTGCCAGCACCCCGGGCTCGGGACACGAGACCTACGAGCAGTACTTC
v_gene: TRBV5-1; j_gene: TRBJ1-1; abundance: .; d_gene: .; CDR3aa: CASSYRTAENTEAFF; CDR3nt: TGCGCCAGCAGCTACAGGACAGCCGAGAACACTGAAGCTTTCTTT
v_gene: TRBV5-4; j_gene: TRBJ2-4; abundance: .; d_gene: TRBD1; CDR3aa: CASSSGQARLGPWAKNIQYF; CDR3nt: TGTGCCAGCAGCTCCGGACAGGCTAGACTGGGGCCGTGGGCCAAAAACATTCAGTACTTC
v_gene: TRBV30; j_gene: TRBJ1-2; abundance: .; d_gene: TRBD1; CDR3aa: CAWSRQGATFTF; CDR3nt: TGTGCCTGGAGTCGACAGGGGGCAACTTTTACCTTC
v_gene: TRBV5-1; j_gene: TRBJ1-1; abundance: once; d_gene: TRBD1; CDR3aa: CASSLVTGAGTEAFF; CDR3nt: TGCGCCAGCAGCTTGGTCACAGGGGCTGGGACTGAAGCTTTCTTT